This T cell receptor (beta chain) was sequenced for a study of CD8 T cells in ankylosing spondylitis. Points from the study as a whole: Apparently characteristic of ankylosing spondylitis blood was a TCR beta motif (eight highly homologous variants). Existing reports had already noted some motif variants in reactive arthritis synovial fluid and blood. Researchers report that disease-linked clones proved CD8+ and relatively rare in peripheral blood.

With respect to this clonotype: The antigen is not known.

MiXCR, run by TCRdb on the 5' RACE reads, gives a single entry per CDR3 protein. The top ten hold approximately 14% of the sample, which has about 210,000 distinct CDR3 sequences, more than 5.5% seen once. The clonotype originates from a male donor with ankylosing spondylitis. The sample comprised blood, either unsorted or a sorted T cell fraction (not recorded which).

In nucleotides, the CDR3 is TGTGCCAGCAGCTTCGGGGGGATTACCTACAATGAGCAGTTCTTC. It yields the protein CASSFGGITYNEQFF. The chain recombines TRBV7-8 with TRBJ2-1, with 7 bases that match TRBD2. Germline V gives CDR1 SGHVS, CDR2 FQNEAQ. Unmatched junction bases numbered 4, after V lost 3 bases and J lost 2 bases. The CDR3 extends over 15 amino acids.